A single sample gave rise to the 9 T cell receptor beta chains below, sequenced in a study of blood T cell repertoires in COVID-19. Clones were sequenced by immunoSEQ multiplex PCR, and TCRdb holds only the in-frame ones, with some missing. This sample has roughly 100,000 clones, with roughly 87% found just once. Source material: peripheral blood. These receptor sequences come from a man older than 75 with acute or convalescent COVID-19.

This chain connects TRBV13 to TRBJ2-1; 10 positions match TRBD2. The V gene end was trimmed by 6 bases and the J gene end by 4 bases; junction bases not matched to a gene: 9. The germline CDR1 and CDR2 sequences are PRHDT and FYEKMQ (reference sequence). This CDR3 spans 16 amino acids. The DNA for the CDR3 is TGTGCCAGCAGTTACAATACAGCGGGGGGGTACAATGAGCAGTTCTTC. As protein: CASSYNTAGGYNEQFF.

The chain is built from TRBV27 and TRBJ2-7; the D gene is possibly TRBD2 (6 bases). The CDR3 runs to 14 residues. Trimming shortened V by 5 bases and J by 3 bases, and 14 bases separated the two germline ends. CDR1 and CDR2 from the germline V gene are MNHEY and SMNVEV (reference sequence). The CDR3 reads CASSRRGFGYEQYF. CDR3 DNA: TGTGCCAGCAGTCGCCGGGGGTTTGGCTACGAGCAGTACTTC.

V and J are TRBV24-1 and TRBJ2-1, with unresolved D. The CDR3 is 14 residues long. Germline values: CDR1 KGHDR, CDR2 SFDVKD. The V gene lost 0 bases and the J gene lost 12 bases, with 14 bases spanning the gap. CDR3 sequence: CATSDLLSDFAQFF. The CDR3 DNA reads TGTGCCACCAGTGATTTGCTATCCGACTTCGCGCAGTTCTTC.

Here the CDR3 reads CASSWRQGGSPLHF. The CDR3 DNA reads as TGTGCCAGCAGTTGGAGACAGGGTGGATCACCCCTCCACTTT. The chain has TRBV6-5 and TRBJ1-6; 7 nucleotides align to TRBD1. The junction had 7 bases not matched to a gene; V was cut back by 4 bases and J by 10 bases. The CDR3 loop spans 14 amino acids. CDR1 is MNHEY and CDR2 is SVGAGI in the germline V gene.

The chain combines TRBV7-8 with TRBJ1-2; 7 bases map to TRBD1. The CDR3 is made up of 16 amino acids. Trimming took 3 bases from V and 1 from J; bases not matched to a gene: 8. CDR1 is SGHVS, CDR2 FQNEAQ, per germline. CDR3 in amino acids: CASSFHKGQHNYGYTF. The CDR3 DNA is TGTGCCAGCAGCTTCCATAAGGGACAGCATAACTATGGCTACACCTTC.

V and J are TRBV6-5 and TRBJ2-4, with a possible D match to TRBD1 (5 bases). The CDR3 sequence is 16 residues long. V lost 0 bases to trimming and J lost 0 bases, with 9 bases between them. CDR1 and CDR2 from the germline V gene are MNHEY and SVGAGI. CDR3 in amino acids: CASSYSYRLAKNIQYF. CDR3 nucleotides: TGTGCCAGCAGTTACTCATACAGGCTAGCCAAAAACATTCAGTACTTC.

V and J are TRBV7-2 and TRBJ1-1; the D gene is possibly TRBD1 (6 bases). Germline values: CDR1 SGHTA, CDR2 FQGNSA. Trimming cost V 8 bases and J 1 base, with 11 bases left between them. The CDR3 length is 13 residues. CDR3 nucleotide sequence: TGTGCCAGCGGCCAGGGGAGGAACACTGAAGCTTTCTTT. Translated: CASGQGRNTEAFF. The whole variable domain, remainder taken from reference TRBV7-2 and TRBJ1-1, is GAGVSQSPSNKVTEKGKDVELRCDPISGHTALYWYRQSLGQGLEFLIYFQGNSAPDKSGLPSDRFSAERTGGSVSTLTIQRTQQEDSAVYLCASGQGRNTEAFFGQGTRLTVV.

The gene calls are TRBV28 and TRBJ2-1; possible D gene TRBD1, 7 bases. Germline lookup yields CDR1 MDHEN and CDR2 SYDVKM. CDR3 length: 13 residues. V was clipped by 7 bases and J by 5 bases, with 12 bases between them. In nucleotides, the CDR3 is TGTGCCAGCACCCAGGGGGGTCACAATGAGCAGTTCTTC. Translation: CASTQGGHNEQFF.

This chain joins TRBV7-2 and TRBJ2-4, with a tentative D call TRBD2 (6 bases). The CDR3 has 14 amino acids. Germline CDR1 SGHTA, CDR2 FQGNSA. Trimming cost V 1 base and J 9 bases, with 13 bases left between them. CDR3 in DNA: TGTGCCAGCAGCTTAGGATCCCAGGGAGGCATTCAGTACTTC. Its translation: CASSLGSQGGIQYF.